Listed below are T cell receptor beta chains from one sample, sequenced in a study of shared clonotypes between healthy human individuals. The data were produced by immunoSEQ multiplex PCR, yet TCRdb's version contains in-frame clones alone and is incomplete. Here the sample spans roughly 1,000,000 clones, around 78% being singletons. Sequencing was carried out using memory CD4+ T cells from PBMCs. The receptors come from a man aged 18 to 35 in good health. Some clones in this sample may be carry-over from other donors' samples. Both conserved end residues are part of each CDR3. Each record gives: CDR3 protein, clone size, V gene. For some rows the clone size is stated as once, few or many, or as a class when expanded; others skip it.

CDR3aa: CASTRDKNTEAFF
abundance: few
v_gene: TRBV5-1

CDR3aa: CASSQPTRGNTEAFF
abundance: .
v_gene: TRBV6-6

CDR3aa: CASSYSLTVNTEAFF
abundance: .
v_gene: TRBV6-5

CDR3aa: CASSLDRANQPQHF
abundance: .
v_gene: TRBV7-9

CDR3aa: CASAQGYEQYF
abundance: once
v_gene: TRBV2

CDR3aa: CASSQVGSFSGNTIYF
abundance: .
v_gene: TRBV14

CDR3aa: CASSLAGTGGDEQYF
abundance: .
v_gene: TRBV5-1

CDR3aa: CASSLSGTMNTEAFF
abundance: few
v_gene: TRBV6-1

CDR3aa: CAWSGDASFEKLFF
abundance: .
v_gene: TRBV30

CDR3aa: CASRGTDSNQPQHF
abundance: .
v_gene: TRBV25-1

CDR3aa: CASSPTGATGELFF
abundance: .
v_gene: TRBV7-3

CDR3aa: CASSHPGLARTDTQYF
abundance: few
v_gene: TRBV4-1

CDR3aa: CASSEQGQPQHF
abundance: .
v_gene: TRBV2

CDR3aa: CASSPLAMYNEQFF
abundance: .
v_gene: TRBV7-9

CDR3aa: CASSMDGTGDGIWKNIQYF
abundance: .
v_gene: TRBV19